The 2 T cell receptor beta chains listed next were all sequenced from one sample in a study of cytomegalovirus exposure and HLA in healthy donors. Primers included in the PCR were 60 Vbeta and 13 Jbeta primers. Generated by immunoSEQ multiplex PCR, the TCRdb table keeps only in-frame clones and is missing some. The repertoire holds approximately 220,000 clones, with over 70% as singletons. The sequencing sample was made of PBMCs. These receptors were obtained from a boy aged 2 to 10 in good health and CMV-seronegative.

This chain uses TRBV6-5 with TRBJ2-1; 7 bases fit TRBD2. Germline CDR1 reads MNHEY; CDR2 reads SVGAGI. The trim removed 4 bases at V and 5 bases at J, leaving 8 bases unmatched. This CDR3 region has 15 residues. CDR3 in DNA: TGTGCCAGCAGTTCCCCTCGACTAGCCGACAATGAGCAGTTCTTC. Protein sequence: CASSSPRLADNEQFF.

The chain uses TRBV18 and TRBJ2-1; perhaps TRBD1 as D (7 bases). The CDR3 runs to 16 residues. Trimming stripped 5 bases from V and 2 bases from J, with 16 bases between. Germline V gene sequence: CDR1 KGHSH, CDR2 LQKENI. The CDR3 DNA sequence: TGTGCCAGCTCATCCCCAGGGGGAGGCCCCTACAATGAGCAGTTCTTC. As protein: CASSSPGGGPYNEQFF.